This T cell receptor (beta chain) was sequenced for a study of cytomegalovirus exposure and HLA in healthy donors. PCR was performed using 60 Vbeta and 13 Jbeta primers. Original processing methods: The count from a later analysis was about 80 million unique TCR beta chains, 9.5 million to 13 million of them shared. TCRdb keeps only in-frame clones here, not all; method: immunoSEQ multiplex PCR. V, J and clone size derive from that table, while D and trimming were established from the DNA sequence. The data contain 150,000 to 200,000 clones, around 80% of them singletons. A note on this clone: Its specificity is unknown.

Study-wide results and caveats: It was likely that a cluster of highly shared sequence variants was a sequencing artifact.

The CDR3 spans 15 residues. CDR1 and CDR2 (germline): MNHEY, SVGAGI. Trimming at V came to 2 bases and at J to 4 bases, leaving 7 bases not matched to a gene. This sequence was found in a woman between 35 and 50 years old in good health and CMV-seropositive. Sequencing was done on a sample of PBMCs. The chain joins TRBV6-5 to TRBJ2-7; the match to TRBD2 covers 8 bases. CDR3 in DNA: TGTGCCAGCAGTTACAAAGCGGGAGTAAATTACGAGCAGTACTTC. The encoded protein is CASSYKAGVNYEQYF.